What follows are 21 T cell receptor beta chains derived from one specimen sequenced in a study of cytomegalovirus exposure and HLA in healthy donors. The PCR ran on 60 Vbeta and 13 Jbeta primers. Profiled with immunoSEQ multiplex PCR; TCRdb holds only in-frame clones, not every one. Of around 130,000 clones listed, approximately 82% are singletons. Sequenced: PBMCs. The origin of the receptors is a man in his fifties or sixties in good health and CMV-seronegative.

V is TRBV29-1 and J is TRBJ1-2, with D possibly being TRBD1 (6 bases). The germline gives CDR1 SQVTM, CDR2 ANQGSEA. V gave up 4 bases and J gave up 4 bases, with 16 bases separating them. The CDR3 runs to 14 residues. CDR3 protein: CSVAGTQDTYGYTF. Here the CDR3 DNA reads TGCAGCGTTGCCGGGACACAGGACACCTATGGCTACACCTTC.

A few counts support this clone. The CDR3 bases are TGCGCCAGCAGCCAAGAGGCTAGCTCCTACAATGAGCAGTTCTTC. This gives the protein CASSQEASSYNEQFF. The chain uses TRBV4-3 and TRBJ2-1; no firm D call. V was clipped by 0 bases and J by 0 bases, with 6 bases between them. CDR3 length equals 15 residues. CDR1 and CDR2 from the germline V gene are LGHNA and YSLEER.

The chain recombines TRBV10-1 with TRBJ2-3, with TRBD2 identical over 11 bases. Germline V gene lookup returns CDR1 WNHNN and CDR2 SYGVQD (reference sequence). V trimming: 5 bases; J trimming: 1 base; junction bases outside the gene matches: 2. This CDR3 has 15 residues. The CDR3 sequence: CASSPTSGGTDTQYF. CDR3 bases: TGCGCCAGCAGTCCGACTAGCGGGGGCACAGATACGCAGTATTTT.

V gene TRBV5-1 combines with J gene TRBJ2-3; TRBD2 agrees at 10 bases. This CDR3 contains 15 residues. CDR1 and CDR2 (germline): SGHRS, YFSETQ. The trim removed 0 bases at V and 4 bases at J, leaving 2 bases unmatched. The CDR3 bases are TGCGCCAGCAGCTTGGCTAGCGGGGGCCCAGATACGCAGTATTTT. Its translation: CASSLASGGPDTQYF.

The chain joins TRBV7-9 to TRBJ2-5; the match to TRBD1 covers 9 bases. Germline V CDR1 and CDR2: SEHNR, FQNEAQ (reference sequence). Trimming cost V 7 bases and J 6 bases; bases outside gene matches: 9. The CDR3 is 14 amino acids. For the CDR3, the DNA is TGTGCCAGCACCACCGGGACAGGGCGGCAGACCCAGTACTTC. Translating gives CASTTGTGRQTQYF.

This chain joins TRBV5-1 and TRBJ1-2; TRBD1 matches at 7 bases. V lost 3 bases to trimming and J lost 4 bases; unmatched junction nucleotides: 9. The CDR3 runs to 15 residues. The V gene's germline CDR1 is SGHRS and CDR2 YFSETQ. The CDR3 coding sequence is TGCGCCAGCAGCTCCCGACAGGGAGGTACCTATGGCTACACCTTC. Translating gives CASSSRQGGTYGYTF.

The rearrangement links TRBV29-1 to TRBJ2-3; 10 bases match TRBD2. Trimming removed 1 base from V and 4 bases from J; junction bases left unmatched: 5. CDR1 SQVTM and CDR2 ANQGSEA come from the germline V gene. The CDR3 sequence is 15 residues long. The CDR3 spells CSVEGPLAGADTQYF. CDR3 nucleotide sequence: TGCAGCGTTGAAGGCCCTCTAGCGGGGGCAGATACGCAGTATTTT.

This clone was observed a handful of times. The CDR3 DNA is TGTGCCAGCGCCCCTATCGGCGGGGGCGTCACTGAAGCTTTCTTT. Translated: CASAPIGGGVTEAFF. This chain joins TRBV13 and TRBJ1-1; a weak D match, TRBD1 (6 bases). In germline, CDR1 is PRHDT, CDR2 FYEKMQ (reference sequence). V lost 8 bases to trimming and J lost 4 bases, with 20 bases between them. This CDR3 has 15 residues.

V usage is TRBV7-9 and J usage is TRBJ1-1; D unresolved. The germline V gene encodes CDR1 SEHNR and CDR2 FQNEAQ (reference sequence). Trimming removed 1 base at V and 5 bases at J, with 17 bases between. CDR3 length equals 16 residues. DNA for the CDR3: TGTGCCAGCAGCTTAGTAGTAGGGAGCGGCGTGACTGAAGCTTTCTTT. It yields the protein CASSLVVGSGVTEAFF.

J is TRBJ2-7 and V is TRBV7-2; TRBD1 is a possible D gene (6 bases). Germline values: CDR1 SGHTA, CDR2 FQGNSA. V lost 2 bases and J 0 bases, leaving 11 bases between the germline ends. CDR3 length: 15 amino acids. The CDR3 here is CASSLRRGSSYEQYF. For the CDR3, the DNA is TGTGCCAGCAGCTTACGCAGGGGAAGCTCCTACGAGCAGTACTTC.

The chain links TRBV11-2 to TRBJ1-2, with 10 positions matching TRBD1. The CDR3 is 17 amino acids. CDR1 and CDR2 from the germline V gene are SGHAT and FQNNGV. The ends lost 3 bases at V and 5 bases at J; junction bases unmatched: 12. The CDR3 spells CASSFGTGAKVPYGYTF. In DNA form, the CDR3 reads TGTGCCAGCAGCTTCGGGACAGGGGCAAAGGTACCGTATGGCTACACCTTC.

The chain combines TRBV2 with TRBJ1-6; 10 bases agree with TRBD1. The CDR3 runs to 17 residues. J was trimmed by 1 base and V by 6 bases; bases with no gene match: 6. Germline V lookup: CDR1 SNHLY, CDR2 FYNNEI. CDR3 amino acids: CASRDRGMASYNSPLHF. For the CDR3, the DNA is TGTGCCAGCAGGGACAGGGGGATGGCGTCCTATAATTCACCCCTCCACTTT. Supplemented by reference TRBV2 and TRBJ1-6, the full variable domain reads EPEVTQTPSHQVTQMGQEVILRCVPISNHLYFYWYRQILGQKVEFLVSFYNNEISEKSEIFDDQFSVERPDGSNFTLKIRSTKLEDSAMYFCASRDRGMASYNSPLHFGNGTRLTVT.

The genes are TRBV11-2 and TRBJ1-6, with D hard to call. Germline V gives CDR1 SGHAT, CDR2 FQNNGV. The CDR3 is 16 residues long. V was shortened by 5 bases and J by 10 bases, with 21 bases between the two germline ends. The CDR3 loop is CASSPSGGKRGSPLHF. For the CDR3, the DNA is TGTGCCAGCAGCCCATCGGGAGGGAAGAGAGGATCACCCCTCCACTTT.

The chain carries TRBV7-9 and TRBJ1-4; D may be TRBD1 (5 bases). CDR3 size: 15 residues. The germline CDR1 and CDR2 sequences are SEHNR and FQNEAQ (reference sequence). V lost 6 bases to trimming and J lost 7 bases, with 18 bases between them. The CDR3 sequence: CASSQNFGGGEKLFF. The CDR3 nucleotides read TGTGCCAGCAGTCAAAACTTCGGGGGAGGTGAAAAACTGTTTTTT.

This clone showed up just once. This chain connects TRBV4-3 to TRBJ2-4; tentative D call: TRBD2 (5 bases). Germline CDR1 is LGHNA and CDR2 is YSLEER. V lost 0 bases to trimming and J lost 1 base, with 13 bases between them. This CDR3 comprises 17 residues. The CDR3 sequence: CASSQDLSPGAKNIQYF. The CDR3 bases are TGCGCCAGCAGCCAAGATCTGAGCCCGGGGGCCAAAAACATTCAGTACTTC.

V is TRBV19 and J is TRBJ1-5; 7 bases are shared with TRBD1. V was clipped by 5 bases and J by 2 bases; unmatched bases: 15. CDR1 is LNHDA and CDR2 is SQIVND in the germline V gene (reference sequence). This CDR3 has 18 residues. The DNA of the CDR3 is TGTGCCAGTAGTGACCCCCGGTCGGCCCAGGGGGGCAATCAGCCCCAGCATTTT. As protein: CASSDPRSAQGGNQPQHF.

The V call is TRBV19, the J call TRBJ1-5, with TRBD1 matching 9 bases. The CDR3 has 17 residues. Germline V gene lookup returns CDR1 LNHDA and CDR2 SQIVND (reference sequence). The V segment lost 7 bases and the J segment 7 bases; nucleotides outside the gene matches: 17. This chain's CDR3 is CASTPIGTGRRGQPQHF. The CDR3 DNA follows: TGTGCCAGTACCCCGATCGGGACAGGGAGGCGCGGCCAGCCCCAGCATTTT.

Points on this clone: Other nucleotide sequences from this sample produce the same CDR3. The CDR3, as DNA: TGTGCCAGCAGCGTAGGGCAGGGAAACTATGGCTACACCTTC. It is translated as CASSVGQGNYGYTF. The J gene is TRBJ1-2, the V gene TRBV9; D might be TRBD1 (5 bases). Trimming pared 0 bases from V and 2 bases from J, leaving 8 bases between. Germline values: CDR1 SGDLS, CDR2 YYNGEE. There are 14 residues in the CDR3.

The CDR3 DNA reads TGCACCAGCAGCCAAGAAAGCTTCCGGAGATTCTCTGGGGCCAACGTCCTGACTTTC. The encoded protein is CTSSQESFRRFSGANVLTF. The rearrangement links TRBV1 to TRBJ2-6; no DNA check was done on the table's D call, TRBD2. TRBV1 is noted as a pseudogene. CDR3 length: 19 residues.

The rearrangement joins TRBV9 to TRBJ2-7, with 12 bases lining up with TRBD1. The CDR3 consists of 14 residues. The germline V gene has CDR1 SGDLS and CDR2 YYNGEE. V lost 4 bases, J lost 6 bases, and 5 bases stayed unmatched. In DNA form, the CDR3 reads TGTGCCAGCAGCCCCGGGACAGGGGGCCGCGAGCAGTACTTC. Amino acid sequence: CASSPGTGGREQYF.

This clone was detected a few times. The rearrangement uses TRBV4-1 and TRBJ2-1, with 7 bases fitting TRBD2. This CDR3 spans 16 amino acids. CDR1 and CDR2 from the germline V gene are MGHRA and YSYEKL. V gave up 0 bases and J gave up 1 base; unmatched junction bases: 3. For the CDR3, the DNA is TGCGCCAGCAGCCAAGATCAGGGAGGGTCCTACAATGAGCAGTTCTTC. It translates to CASSQDQGGSYNEQFF.